This T cell receptor beta chain was observed in a study of blood T cell repertoires in COVID-19. The overall study: Samples came from the United States, Italy and Spain, spanning acute and convalescent COVID-19.

Sequencing was performed with immunoSEQ multiplex PCR; in TCRdb, only in-frame clones are kept and a portion is missing. The sample includes under 150,000 clones, around 88% seen only once; the top ten take about 17%. Trimming removed 0 bases from V and 4 bases from J, with 12 bases in between. Germline loops: CDR1 SGHVS, CDR2 FNYEAQ. The CDR3 has 15 residues. Sequenced sample: peripheral blood. The rearrangement links TRBV7-6 to TRBJ1-1; D possibly corresponds to TRBD1 (6 bases). This TCR was sampled from a woman between 45 and 65 years old who had recovered from COVID-19. The CDR3 nucleotides read TGTGCCAGCAGCTTAGCGCTGGGCAGGGGCACTGAAGCTTTCTTT. It encodes CASSLALGRGTEAFF. Using reference TRBV7-6 and TRBJ1-1 for the parts outside the CDR3, the full variable domain is GAGVSQSPRYKVTKRGQDVALRCDPISGHVSLYWYRQALGQGPEFLTYFNYEAQQDKSGLPNDRFSAERPEGSISTLTIQRTEQRDSAMYRCASSLALGRGTEAFFGQGTRLTVV.